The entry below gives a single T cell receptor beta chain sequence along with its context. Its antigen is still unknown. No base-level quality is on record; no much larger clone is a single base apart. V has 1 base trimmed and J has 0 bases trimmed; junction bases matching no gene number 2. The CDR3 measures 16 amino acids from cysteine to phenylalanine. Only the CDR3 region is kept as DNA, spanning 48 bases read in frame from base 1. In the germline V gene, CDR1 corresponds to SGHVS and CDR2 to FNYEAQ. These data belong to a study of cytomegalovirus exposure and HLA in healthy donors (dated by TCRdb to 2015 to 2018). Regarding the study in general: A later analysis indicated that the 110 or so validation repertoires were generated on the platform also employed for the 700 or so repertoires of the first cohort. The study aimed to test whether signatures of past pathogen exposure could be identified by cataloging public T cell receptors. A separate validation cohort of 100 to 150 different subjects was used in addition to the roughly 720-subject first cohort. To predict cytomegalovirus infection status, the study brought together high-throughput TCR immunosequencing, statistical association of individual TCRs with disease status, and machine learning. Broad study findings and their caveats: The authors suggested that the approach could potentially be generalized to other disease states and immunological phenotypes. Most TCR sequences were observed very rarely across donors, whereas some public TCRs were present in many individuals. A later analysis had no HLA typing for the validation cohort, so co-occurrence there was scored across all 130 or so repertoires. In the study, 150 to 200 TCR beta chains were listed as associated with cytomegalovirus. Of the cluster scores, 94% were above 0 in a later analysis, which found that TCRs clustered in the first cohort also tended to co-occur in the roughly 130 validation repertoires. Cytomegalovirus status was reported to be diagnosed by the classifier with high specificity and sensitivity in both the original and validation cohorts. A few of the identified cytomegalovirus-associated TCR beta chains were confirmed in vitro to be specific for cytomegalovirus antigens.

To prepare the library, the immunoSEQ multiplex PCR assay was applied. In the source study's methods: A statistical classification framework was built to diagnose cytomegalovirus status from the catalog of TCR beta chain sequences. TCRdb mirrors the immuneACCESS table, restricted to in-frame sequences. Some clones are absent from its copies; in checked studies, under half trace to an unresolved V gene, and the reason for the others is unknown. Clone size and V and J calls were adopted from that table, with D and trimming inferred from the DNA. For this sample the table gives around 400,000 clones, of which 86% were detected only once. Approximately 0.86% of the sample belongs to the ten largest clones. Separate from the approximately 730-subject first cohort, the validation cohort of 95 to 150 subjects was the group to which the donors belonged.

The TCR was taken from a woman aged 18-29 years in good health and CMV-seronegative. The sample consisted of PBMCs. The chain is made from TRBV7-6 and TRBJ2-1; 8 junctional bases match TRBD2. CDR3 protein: CASSLVGGASYNEQFF. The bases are TGTGCCAGCAGCTTAGTCGGGGGGGCCTCCTACAATGAGCAGTTCTTC.